What follows describes a single T cell receptor (beta chain). As yet, its antigen is unknown. The source of the sample is a study of T cell responses to AZD1222 COVID-19 vaccine. Study results and limitations: Baseline seropositivity occurred in only a handful of AZD1222 recipients. None of the repertoires were sampled until the peak T cell response had passed.

Profiled with immunoSEQ multiplex PCR; TCRdb holds only in-frame clones, not every one. The sample holds roughly 110,000 clones, roughly 91% seen once. V lost 5 bases and J 3 bases, leaving 13 bases between the germline ends. The V gene's germline CDR1 is KGHSH and CDR2 LQKENI. This CDR3 is built from 15 residues. The chain couples TRBV18 to TRBJ2-2; the D gene is possibly TRBD1 (5 bases). This receptor was obtained from an adult who received the AZD1222 COVID-19 vaccine. The sequenced sample was peripheral blood, obtained 28 days after the second AZD1222 dose. The CDR3 protein is CASSADRPDTGELFF. DNA of the CDR3: TGTGCCAGCTCAGCAGACAGACCCGACACCGGGGAGCTGTTTTTT.